Sequencing of this T cell receptor beta chain was carried out in a study of OX40 agonist ivuxolimab in advanced cancers. About the research overall: The treatment was a fully human IgG2 OX40 agonist, ivuxolimab.

Here immunoSEQ multiplex PCR was the method, and the copy in TCRdb shows in-frame clones only, minus some. This sample has about 48,000 clones; nearly 85% occur once, and the top ten carry approximately 1%. The CDR3 loop spans 12 amino acids. Germline V gives CDR1 SGHTA, CDR2 FQGNSA. With 1 base removed from V and 0 bases from J, the gap between germline ends came to 0 bases. This specimen was CD4+ or CD8+ T cells sorted from blood, taken in a trial of the OX40 agonist ivuxolimab. J is TRBJ1-1 and V is TRBV7-2; D call uncertain. The TCR originated in an adult with an advanced solid tumor such as melanoma, head and neck, liver or kidney cancer. CDR3 DNA: TGTGCCAGCAGCTTAGTGAACACTGAAGCTTTCTTT. Protein sequence: CASSLVNTEAFF.